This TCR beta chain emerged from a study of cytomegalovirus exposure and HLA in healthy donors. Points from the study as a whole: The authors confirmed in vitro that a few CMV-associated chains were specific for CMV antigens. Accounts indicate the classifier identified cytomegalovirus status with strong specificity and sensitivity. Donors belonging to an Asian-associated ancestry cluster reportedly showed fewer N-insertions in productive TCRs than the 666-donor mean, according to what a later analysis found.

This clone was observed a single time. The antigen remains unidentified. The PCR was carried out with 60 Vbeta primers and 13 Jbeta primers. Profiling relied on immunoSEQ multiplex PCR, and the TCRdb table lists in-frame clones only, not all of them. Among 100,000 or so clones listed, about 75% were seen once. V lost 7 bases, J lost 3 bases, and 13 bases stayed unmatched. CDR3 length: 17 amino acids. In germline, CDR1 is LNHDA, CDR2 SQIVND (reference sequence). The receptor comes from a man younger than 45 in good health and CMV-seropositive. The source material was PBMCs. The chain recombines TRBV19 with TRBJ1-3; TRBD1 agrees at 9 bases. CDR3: CASTAGTGRYGGNTIYF. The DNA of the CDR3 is TGTGCCAGTACTGCTGGGACAGGGAGATATGGTGGAAACACCATATATTTT.